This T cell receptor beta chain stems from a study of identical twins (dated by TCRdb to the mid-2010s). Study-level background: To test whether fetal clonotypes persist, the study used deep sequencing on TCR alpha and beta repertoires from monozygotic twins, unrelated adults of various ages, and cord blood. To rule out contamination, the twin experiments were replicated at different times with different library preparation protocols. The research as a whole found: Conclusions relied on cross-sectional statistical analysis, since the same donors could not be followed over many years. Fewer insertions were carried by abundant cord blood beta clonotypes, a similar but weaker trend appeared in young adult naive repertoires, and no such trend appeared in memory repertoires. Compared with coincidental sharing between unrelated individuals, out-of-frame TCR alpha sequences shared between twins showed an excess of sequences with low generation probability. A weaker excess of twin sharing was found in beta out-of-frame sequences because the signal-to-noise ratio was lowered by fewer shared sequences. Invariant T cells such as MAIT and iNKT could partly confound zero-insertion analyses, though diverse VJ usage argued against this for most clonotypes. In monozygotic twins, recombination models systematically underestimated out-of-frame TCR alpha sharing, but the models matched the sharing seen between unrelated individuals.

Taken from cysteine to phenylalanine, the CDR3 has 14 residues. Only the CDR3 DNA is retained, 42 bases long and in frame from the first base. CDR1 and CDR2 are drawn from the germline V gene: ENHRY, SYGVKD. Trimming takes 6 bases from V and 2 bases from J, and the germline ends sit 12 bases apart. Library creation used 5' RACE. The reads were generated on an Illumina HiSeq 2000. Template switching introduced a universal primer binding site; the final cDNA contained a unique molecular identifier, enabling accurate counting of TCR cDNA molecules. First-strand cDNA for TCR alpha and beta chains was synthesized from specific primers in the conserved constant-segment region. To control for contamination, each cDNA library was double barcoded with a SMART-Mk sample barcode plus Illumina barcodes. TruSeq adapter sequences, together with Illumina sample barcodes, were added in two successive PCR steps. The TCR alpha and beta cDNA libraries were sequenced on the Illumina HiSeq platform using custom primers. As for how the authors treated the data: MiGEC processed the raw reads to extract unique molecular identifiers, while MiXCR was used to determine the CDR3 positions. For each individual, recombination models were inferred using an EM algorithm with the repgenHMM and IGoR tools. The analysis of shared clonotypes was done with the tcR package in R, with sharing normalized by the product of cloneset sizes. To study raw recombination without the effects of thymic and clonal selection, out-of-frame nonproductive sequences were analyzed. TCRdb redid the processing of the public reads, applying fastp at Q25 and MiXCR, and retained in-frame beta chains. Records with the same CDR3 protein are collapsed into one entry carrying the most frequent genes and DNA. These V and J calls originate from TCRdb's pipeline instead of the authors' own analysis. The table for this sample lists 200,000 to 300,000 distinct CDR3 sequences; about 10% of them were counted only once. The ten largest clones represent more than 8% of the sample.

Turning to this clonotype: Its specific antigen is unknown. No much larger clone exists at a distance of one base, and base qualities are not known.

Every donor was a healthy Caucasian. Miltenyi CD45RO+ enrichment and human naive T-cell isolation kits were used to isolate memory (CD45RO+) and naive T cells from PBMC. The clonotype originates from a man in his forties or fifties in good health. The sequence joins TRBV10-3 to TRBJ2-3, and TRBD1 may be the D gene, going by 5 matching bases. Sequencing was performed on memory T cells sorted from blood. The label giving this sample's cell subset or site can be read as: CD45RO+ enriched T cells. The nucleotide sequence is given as TGTGCCATCAGGCTTGACAGTTCCACAGATACGCAGTATTTT. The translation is CAIRLDSSTDTQYF.